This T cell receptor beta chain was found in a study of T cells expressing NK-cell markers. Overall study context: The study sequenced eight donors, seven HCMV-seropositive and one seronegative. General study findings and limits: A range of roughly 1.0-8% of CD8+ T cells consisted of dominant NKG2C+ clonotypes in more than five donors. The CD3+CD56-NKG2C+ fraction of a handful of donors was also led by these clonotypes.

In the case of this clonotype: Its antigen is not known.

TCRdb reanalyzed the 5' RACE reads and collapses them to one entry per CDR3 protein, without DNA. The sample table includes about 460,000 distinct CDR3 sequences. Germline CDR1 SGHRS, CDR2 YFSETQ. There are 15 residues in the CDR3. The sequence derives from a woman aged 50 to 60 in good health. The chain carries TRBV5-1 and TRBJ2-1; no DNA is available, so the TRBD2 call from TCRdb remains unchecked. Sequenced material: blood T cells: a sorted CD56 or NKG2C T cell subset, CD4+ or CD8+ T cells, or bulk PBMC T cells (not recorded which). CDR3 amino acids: CASSLELAAINEQFF.